Presented here are 5 T cell receptor beta chains from one specimen sequenced in a study of T cells in Graves' hyperthyroidism and ophthalmopathy. TCR beta CDR3 regions were amplified from RNA transcripts. A first-round RT-PCR of the TCR CDR3 used the HTBI primer set. One entry per CDR3 protein results from TCRdb running MiXCR on the multiplex PCR reads. The repertoire consists of approximately 640,000 distinct CDR3 sequences, with about 17% occurring once and the leading ten covering approximately 3.9%. Sequencing was carried out using blood. The receptors here all came from a woman in her twenties or thirties with Graves' hyperthyroidism.

This clonotype occurred a few times. This rearrangement joins TRBV18 to TRBJ1-5; 7 nucleotides align to TRBD1. CDR1 and CDR2 from the germline V gene are KGHSH and LQKENI. The CDR3 consists of 17 residues. V was pared by 6 bases and J by 6 bases, with 17 bases of the junction left unmatched. For the CDR3, the DNA is TGTGCCAGCTCCGCGGGGGGAGGGGGCTCCAGAGGTCAGCCCCAGCATTTT. Protein product: CASSAGGGGSRGQPQHF.

The chain recombines TRBV7-6 with TRBJ2-3, with TRBD2 matching 7 bases. The germline CDR1 and CDR2 sequences are SGHVS and FNYEAQ. The V segment lost 1 base and the J segment 2 bases; nucleotides outside the gene matches: 6. The length of the CDR3 is 16 residues. DNA of the CDR3: TGTGCCAGCAGCTTAGAGGGGCTAGCGGCCACAGATACGCAGTATTTT. Protein: CASSLEGLAATDTQYF.

V usage is TRBV6-5 and J usage is TRBJ1-2, with no clear D. Deletions cut 4 bases from V and 5 bases from J, with 20 bases between. Germline loops: CDR1 MNHEY, CDR2 SVGAGI. This CDR3 spans 16 amino acids. CDR3 in amino acids: CASSSPSTQTTYGYTF. For the CDR3, the DNA is TGTGCCAGCAGTTCTCCTTCGACACAAACTACTTATGGCTACACCTTC.

This clonotype was recorded many times. The genes are TRBV28 and TRBJ2-7; 8 nucleotides agree with TRBD2. Germline CDR1 reads MDHEN; CDR2 reads SYDVKM. Unmatched junction bases numbered 11, after V lost 5 bases and J lost 2 bases. CDR3 length: 16 amino acids. The CDR3 here is CASSAQVPSGPYEQYF. As DNA, the CDR3 is TGTGCCAGCAGTGCACAGGTACCTAGCGGGCCCTACGAGCAGTACTTC.

This clonotype was seen ten or more times. The rearrangement links TRBV28 to TRBJ2-7; possibly TRBD1 for D (6 bases). In germline, CDR1 is MDHEN, CDR2 SYDVKM. V gave up 6 bases and J gave up 3 bases, with 21 bases separating them. The CDR3 consists of 16 residues. CDR3 nucleotides: TGTGCCAGCAGCCTCGACAGGACCAGAGAAGTCTACGAGCAGTACTTC. Translating it yields CASSLDRTREVYEQYF.